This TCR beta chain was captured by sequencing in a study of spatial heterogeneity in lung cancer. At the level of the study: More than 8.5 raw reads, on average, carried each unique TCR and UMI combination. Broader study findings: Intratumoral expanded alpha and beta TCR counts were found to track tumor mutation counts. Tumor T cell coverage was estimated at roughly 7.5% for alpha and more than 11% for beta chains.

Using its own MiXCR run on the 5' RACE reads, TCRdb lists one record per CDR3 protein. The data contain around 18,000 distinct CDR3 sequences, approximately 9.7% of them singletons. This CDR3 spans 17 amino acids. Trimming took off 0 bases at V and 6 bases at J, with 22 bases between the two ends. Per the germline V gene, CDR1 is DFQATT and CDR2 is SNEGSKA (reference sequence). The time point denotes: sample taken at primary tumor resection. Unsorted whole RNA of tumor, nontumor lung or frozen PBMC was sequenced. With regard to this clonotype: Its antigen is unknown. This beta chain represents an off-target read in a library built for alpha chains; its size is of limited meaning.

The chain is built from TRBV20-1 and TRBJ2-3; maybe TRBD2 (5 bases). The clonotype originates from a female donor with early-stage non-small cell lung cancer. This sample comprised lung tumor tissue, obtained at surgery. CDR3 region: CSARDPTSPSTPDTQYF. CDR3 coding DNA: TGCAGTGCTAGAGACCCAACTAGTCCCTCGACCCCGGATACGCAGTATTTT.